This T cell receptor beta chain derives from a study of T cells in Graves' hyperthyroidism and ophthalmopathy. V lost 7 bases, J lost 4 bases, and 10 bases stayed unmatched. The CDR3 runs to 15 residues. Germline-derived CDR1 and CDR2 are MNHEY and SMNVEV (reference sequence). What was amplified from RNA transcripts were TCR beta CDR3 regions. TCR CDR3 regions were first amplified by RT-PCR with HTBI primers. TCRdb reanalysed the multiplex PCR reads using MiXCR and keeps one entry per CDR3 protein. The repertoire holds under 750,000 distinct CDR3 sequences, with about 19% as singletons. The chain combines TRBV27 with TRBJ2-1, with 7 bases identical to TRBD2. Sequenced sample: blood. This receptor was obtained from a woman in her 50s with Graves' hyperthyroidism that later progressed to Graves' ophthalmopathy. In DNA, the CDR3 is TGTGCCAGCAATGAAGCGGGGTTCCAGTACAATGAGCAGTTCTTC. Residues: CASNEAGFQYNEQFF.